A single T cell receptor (beta chain) is shown here with its context. Its target is unknown. Profiled with immunoSEQ multiplex PCR; TCRdb holds only in-frame clones, not every one. Altogether roughly 30,000 clones are present, about 85% being singletons, with the ten largest covering less than 4%. This specimen belongs to a study of tissue T cells after allogeneic stem cell transplantation. Study-wide findings and caveats: In patients and mice, blood and spleen missed much of tissue repertoire. The patient cohort was small and clinically heterogeneous, with limited sampling depth. Motif-based clustering found tissue-specific repertoire signatures shared across patients, though few clones were shared.

The CDR3 is made up of 11 amino acids. The V end lost 5 bases, the J end lost 2 bases, and 7 bases lay between the germline ends. The germline gives CDR1 SQVTM, CDR2 ANQGSEA. The clonotype comes from a woman between 18 and 55 years old who later had graft-versus-host disease after an allogeneic stem cell transplant. V and J are TRBV29-1 and TRBJ2-7; no reliable D call. The source material was blood, sampled before transplantation. The CDR3 here is CSVWGTYEQYF. As DNA, the CDR3 is TGCAGCGTTTGGGGTACCTACGAGCAGTACTTC.